These 8 T cell receptor beta chains came from one sample sequenced in a study of blood T cells in healthy people across ages. It was with a sample-barcoded 5' primer and a J-beta primer mix that a second PCR of about 6 to 12 cycles was run. MiXCR, applied by TCRdb to the 5' RACE reads, yields one record per CDR3 protein. The table lists roughly 1,100,000 distinct CDR3 sequences, around 25% of them singletons, with less than 0.85% in the top ten. These data were also reused for a study on T cells of mothers and their children.

Sample: blood. The source is a girl aged 2-10 years in good health.

This clonotype was counted between two and nine times. CDR3: CASSLWTGTSGNNDEQFF. CDR3 nucleotides: TGCGCCAGCAGCTTGTGGACCGGGACTAGCGGGAATAATGATGAGCAGTTCTTC. The chain carries TRBV5-1 and TRBJ2-1, with TRBD2 identical over 13 bases. Germline CDR1 and CDR2: SGHRS and YFSETQ. The CDR3 length is 18 residues. The V gene end was trimmed by 1 base and the J gene end by 8 bases; junction bases not matched to a gene: 12.

This clonotype has a handful of counts. The J gene is TRBJ2-7, the V gene TRBV7-9; 7 bases line up with TRBD1. The CDR3 contains 16 residues. Trimming took 5 bases from V and 3 from J; bases not matched to a gene: 13. Germline V gives CDR1 SEHNR, CDR2 FQNEAQ (reference sequence). The CDR3 region has the DNA TGTGCCAGCAGCCCGGATGGAGGACAGGATATCTACGAGCAGTACTTC. It encodes CASSPDGGQDIYEQYF.

The chain joins TRBV4-1 to TRBJ1-2, with D tentatively TRBD1 (5 bases). CDR3 length: 14 amino acids. Trimming took 3 bases from V and 2 from J, leaving 10 bases between them. Germline CDR1 MGHRA, CDR2 YSYEKL. The CDR3 DNA sequence: TGCGCCAGCAGCCAGGGACTGACCAACTATGGCTACACCTTC. This codes for CASSQGLTNYGYTF.

In this sample, this clonotype turned up a few times. The J gene is TRBJ1-2, the V gene TRBV5-1; the D is unclear. The CDR3 length is 17 residues. V was clipped by 0 bases and J by 4 bases, with 19 bases between them. The germline CDR1 and CDR2 sequences are SGHRS and YFSETQ. CDR3: CASSLGSYDEGIYGYTF. CDR3 coding DNA: TGCGCCAGCAGCTTGGGGTCGTACGACGAAGGAATCTATGGCTACACCTTC.

This clonotype was seen ten or more times. The chain links TRBV6-1 to TRBJ2-3, with D tentatively TRBD1 or TRBD2 (5 bases each). The CDR3 extends over 12 amino acids. CDR1 MNHNS and CDR2 SASEGT come from the germline V gene. The V end was cut by 3 bases, the J end by 4 bases, with 5 bases between. CDR3 loop: CASSEGADTQYF. The CDR3 DNA reads TGTGCCAGCAGTGAGGGGGCAGATACGCAGTATTTT.

This clonotype was found many times. The rearrangement joins TRBV6-1 to TRBJ2-1; 8 nucleotides line up with TRBD2. The CDR3 sequence is 15 residues long. Germline V gene sequence: CDR1 MNHNS, CDR2 SASEGT. V lost 8 bases, J lost 6 bases, and 12 bases stayed unmatched. The CDR3 loop reads CASGRFPSGSNEQFF. The CDR3 nucleotides read TGTGCCAGCGGCAGATTCCCAAGCGGGAGCAATGAGCAGTTCTTC.

This clonotype was observed a handful of times. The junction departs from germline at one end; a sequencing error may be responsible. The V call is TRBV5-1, the J call TRBJ1-5; D possibly corresponds to TRBD1 (5 bases). The germline V gene has CDR1 SGHRS and CDR2 YFSETQ. The CDR3 sequence is 14 residues long. The chain's CDR3 is CASSFGGDNQPQHF. CDR3 nucleotide sequence: TGTGCCAGCAGTTTCGGGGGGGACAATCAGCCCCAGCATTTT.

The chain is built from TRBV9 and TRBJ2-1; weak D call: TRBD1 (6 bases). This CDR3 spans 17 amino acids. The V and J ends lost 0 bases and 5 bases respectively, with 18 bases between them. Germline lookup yields CDR1 SGDLS and CDR2 YYNGEE. The CDR3 DNA follows: TGTGCCAGCAGCGTAGCTGTTACAGGGCTCTTTAACAATGAGCAGTTCTTC. This codes for CASSVAVTGLFNNEQFF.